Presented here are 3 T cell receptor beta chains from one specimen sequenced in a study of beta chain features in type 1 diabetes. The authors reverse transcribed all of the isolated RNA, so sequencing captured expressed TCRB transcripts. Sequencing used immunoSEQ multiplex PCR; TCRdb keeps in-frame clones, though not all of them. The sample yields about 900,000 clones, about 17% seen once. What was sequenced was naive CD4+ T cells from blood. These receptors all come from a woman in her late teens or twenties in good health.

This clone was picked up a small number of times. The chain links TRBV28 to TRBJ2-1; 9 nucleotides agree with TRBD2. Germline CDR1 reads MDHEN; CDR2 reads SYDVKM. The junction had 6 bases not matched to a gene; V was cut back by 5 bases and J by 7 bases. The CDR3 sequence is 14 residues long. Here the CDR3 reads CASSDSGSLNEQFF. The CDR3 coding sequence is TGTGCCAGCAGTGATAGCGGGAGTTTGAATGAGCAGTTCTTC. The complete variable domain, with remaining parts taken from reference TRBV28 and TRBJ2-1, reads DVKVTQSSRYLVKRTGEKVFLECVQDMDHENMFWYRQDPGLGLRLIYFSYDVKMKEKGDIPEGYSVSREKKERFSLILESASTNQTSMYLCASSDSGSLNEQFFGPGTRLTVL.

The chain has TRBV10-3 and TRBJ1-2, with D perhaps matching TRBD1 (5 bases). The CDR3 is 15 amino acids. Germline V gene data show CDR1 as ENHRY and CDR2 as SYGVKD. V was cut by 9 bases and J by 8 bases, with 25 bases left in between. CDR3 sequence (DNA): TGTGCCATAACTCGTCGCATCAGTGGGACTATGGGCTACACCTTC. This gives the protein CAITRRISGTMGYTF.

V gene TRBV11-1 combines with J gene TRBJ2-3; the D is unclear. Germline V lookup: CDR1 SGHAT, CDR2 FQDESV (reference sequence). The CDR3 covers 15 residues. The V gene lost 1 base and the J gene lost 3 bases, with 11 bases spanning the gap. The CDR3 loop is CASSLGPGWTDTQYF. DNA of the CDR3: TGTGCCAGCAGCTTAGGTCCGGGTTGGACAGATACGCAGTATTTT.